A selection of T cell receptor beta chains follows, all from one sample in a study of CXCR3-negative and CXCR3-positive naive CD8 T cells. TCRdb reprocessed the 5' RACE reads and stores each CDR3 protein as one record, lacking DNA. The sample table sets out some 41,000 distinct CDR3 sequences. The specimen sequenced was memory CD8+ T cells from blood. The receptors stem from a human donor in good health. Some clones in this sample may be carry-over from other donors' samples. Each CDR3 is given with its conserved first and last residue. Each record gives: J gene, V gene, CDR3 protein.

j_gene: TRBJ2-1; v_gene: TRBV9; CDR3aa: CASSVSSEMRDLYNEQFF
j_gene: TRBJ2-5; v_gene: TRBV6-6; CDR3aa: CASSYTGVRETQYF
j_gene: TRBJ2-2; v_gene: TRBV7-3; CDR3aa: CASSLRWRGATYTGELFF
j_gene: TRBJ2-2; v_gene: TRBV4-3; CDR3aa: CASSQDGVGELFF
j_gene: TRBJ2-1; v_gene: TRBV15; CDR3aa: CATSRENSGGLYNEQFF
j_gene: TRBJ2-2; v_gene: TRBV2; CDR3aa: CASSGPGELFF
j_gene: TRBJ1-1; v_gene: TRBV6-5; CDR3aa: CASSYGGTEAFF
j_gene: TRBJ2-7; v_gene: TRBV15; CDR3aa: CATSAAYEQYF
j_gene: TRBJ2-2; v_gene: TRBV29-1; CDR3aa: CSVLPQESNTGELFF
j_gene: TRBJ2-7; v_gene: TRBV20-1; CDR3aa: CSARGGGIAEEQYF
j_gene: TRBJ2-3; v_gene: TRBV5-5; CDR3aa: CASSPPVGSDTQYF
j_gene: TRBJ2-3; v_gene: TRBV28; CDR3aa: CASERGTGLTDTQYF
j_gene: TRBJ1-2; v_gene: TRBV7-6; CDR3aa: CASSPDKSLYGYTF
j_gene: TRBJ2-7; v_gene: TRBV28; CDR3aa: CASSSRDSYEQYF
j_gene: TRBJ1-1; v_gene: TRBV19; CDR3aa: CASSMGGQITEAFF
j_gene: TRBJ2-3; v_gene: TRBV7-8; CDR3aa: CASSSGPAATDTQYF
j_gene: TRBJ1-4; v_gene: TRBV5-1; CDR3aa: CASSLGQGTNEKLFF